Following are 14 T cell receptor beta chains from one sample sequenced in a study of control samples from healthy donors and cancer patients. Clones were sequenced by immunoSEQ multiplex PCR, and TCRdb holds only the in-frame ones, with some missing. Of 390,000 or so clones listed, over 75% are singletons. What was sequenced was PBMCs. The origin of the receptors is a man in his forties or fifties with head and neck cancer.

The gene calls are TRBV6-6 and TRBJ1-1, with D tentatively TRBD1 (6 bases). CDR3 length: 13 residues. V lost 6 bases to trimming and J lost 7 bases, with 15 bases between them. Germline-derived CDR1 and CDR2 are MNHNY and SVGAGI (reference sequence). The CDR3 protein is CASRRTVSFEAFF. The CDR3 coding sequence is TGTGCCAGCAGACGGACAGTATCATTTGAAGCTTTCTTT.

This clone was seen just once. The chain is built from TRBV5-4 and TRBJ1-6; D uncertain. The V and J ends lost 1 base and 5 bases respectively, with 7 bases between them. Germline CDR1 SGHNT, CDR2 YYREEE (reference sequence). The CDR3 totals 14 residues. DNA of the CDR3: TGTGCCAGCAGCTTGATTCAGGATAATTCACCCCTCCACTTT. This encodes CASSLIQDNSPLHF.

Comment on this clone: A much larger clone lies one base from this, so it may be a read error. This chain uses TRBV7-8 with TRBJ1-6; 9 nucleotides match TRBD1. Trimming removed 5 bases from V and 0 bases from J; junction bases left unmatched: 2. There are 16 residues in the CDR3. Germline V lookup: CDR1 SGHVS, CDR2 FQNEAQ. The CDR3 sequence is CASSQTGGSYNSPLHF. The CDR3 nucleotides read TGTGCCAGCAGCCAGACAGGGGGCTCCTATAATTCACCCCTCCACTTT.

This chain links TRBV2 with TRBJ1-2; possible D gene TRBD1, 5 bases. Deletions cut 7 bases from V and 5 bases from J, with 17 bases between. Germline-derived CDR1 and CDR2 are SNHLY and FYNNEI. The CDR3 is 14 amino acids. As DNA, the CDR3 is TGTGCCAGCACTATGAACAGGTGGATATATGGCTACACCTTC. This translates into CASTMNRWIYGYTF.

The V and J genes are TRBV11-2 and TRBJ1-5; possibly TRBD1 for D (6 bases). V was clipped by 3 bases and J by 3 bases, with 9 bases between them. The CDR3 sequence is 14 residues long. Germline values: CDR1 SGHAT, CDR2 FQNNGV. CDR3 bases: TGTGCCAGCAGCTTGGGGGCCCCCAATCAGCCCCAGCATTTT. Translating it yields CASSLGAPNQPQHF.

The chain is built from TRBV27 and TRBJ2-7; 9 positions match TRBD2. The germline V gene encodes CDR1 MNHEY and CDR2 SMNVEV (reference sequence). V shed 7 bases and J 0 bases; nucleotides not matched to a gene: 7. This CDR3 contains 15 residues. DNA of the CDR3: TGTGCCAGCAAAAAGCGGGAGGCAAGCTCCTACGAGCAGTACTTC. Its protein is CASKKREASSYEQYF.

The chain couples TRBV5-5 to TRBJ1-1; D remains unclear. CDR1 and CDR2 from the germline V gene are SGHKS and YYEKEE (reference sequence). The CDR3 loop spans 13 amino acids. V shed 1 base and J shed 0 bases, with 4 bases lying between them. CDR3 loop: CASSLRLNTEAFF. In nucleotides, the CDR3 is TGTGCCAGCAGCTTGCGGCTGAACACTGAAGCTTTCTTT.

The chain employs TRBV19 and TRBJ1-5, with D uncertain. Trimming took off 3 bases at V and 0 bases at J, with 18 bases between the two ends. The CDR3 length is 18 residues. Per the germline V gene, CDR1 is LNHDA and CDR2 is SQIVND (reference sequence). In nucleotides, the CDR3 is TGTGCCAGTAGTATCCCAAAAGGACCCGGGTCTAGCAATCAGCCCCAGCATTTT. Protein product: CASSIPKGPGSSNQPQHF.

The chain uses TRBV29-1 and TRBJ2-7; D is possibly TRBD1 (7 bases). CDR3 length: 11 amino acids. Germline loops: CDR1 SQVTM, CDR2 ANQGSEA. V lost 6 bases and J 9 bases, leaving 15 bases between the germline ends. CDR3 amino acids: CSVQGTLGQYF. CDR3 nucleotide sequence: TGCAGCGTACAGGGGACTCTAGGGCAGTACTTC.

This chain joins TRBV24-1 and TRBJ2-7; maybe TRBD2 (5 bases). The CDR3 has 16 amino acids. V lost 4 bases to trimming and J lost 2 bases, with 17 bases between them. The germline gives CDR1 KGHDR, CDR2 SFDVKD. CDR3 sequence reads: CATSDRASGSTYEQYF. The CDR3 coding sequence is TGTGCCACCAGTGACCGCGCCAGCGGATCAACCTACGAGCAGTACTTC.

On this clone: This sample includes further DNA sequences coding for the same CDR3. The chain couples TRBV3-1 (or the pseudogene TRBV3-2) to TRBJ1-1, with a weak D call TRBD1 (5 bases). Trimming shortened V by 5 bases and J by 1 base, and 5 bases separated the two germline ends. The CDR3 is 12 residues long. The germline V gene has CDR1 LGHDT and CDR2 YNNKEL (reference sequence). In nucleotides, the CDR3 is TGTGCCAGCAGCAGGGGGAACACTGAAGCTTTCTTT. Residues: CASSRGNTEAFF.

The rearrangement uses TRBV30 and TRBJ2-1, with a possible D match to TRBD2 (5 bases). Trimming shortened V by 5 bases and J by 2 bases, and 13 bases separated the two germline ends. CDR3 length equals 14 residues. Per germline, CDR1 GTSNPN and CDR2 SVGIG (reference sequence). Written as DNA, the CDR3 is TGTGCCTGGTCCGGGGAAGCGGCCTACAATGAGCAGTTCTTC. Its translation is CAWSGEAAYNEQFF.

V is TRBV6-2 or TRBV6-3 and J is TRBJ2-2; D possibly matches TRBD1 or TRBD2 (5 bases each). The germline V gene has CDR1 MNHEY and CDR2 SVGEGT. The V gene lost 0 bases and the J gene lost 4 bases, with 6 bases spanning the gap. The CDR3 runs to 14 residues. The CDR3 loop reads CASSYSGPTGELFF. The DNA for the CDR3 is TGTGCCAGCAGTTACTCGGGACCCACCGGGGAGCTGTTTTTT.

The rearrangement links TRBV6-2 or TRBV6-3 to TRBJ2-7, with D unclear. Germline values: CDR1 MNHEY, CDR2 SVGEGT. Trimming left V 5 bases short and J 3 bases short, with 11 bases between. The CDR3 spans 13 residues. The CDR3: CASSIVRRYEQYF. CDR3 in DNA: TGTGCCAGCAGTATAGTCCGCCGCTACGAGCAGTACTTC.